Listed below are T cell receptor beta chains from one sample, sequenced in a study of cytomegalovirus exposure and HLA in healthy donors. Produced via immunoSEQ multiplex PCR; TCRdb's table is partial and in-frame only. Its listing shows approximately 110,000 clones. Source material: PBMCs. The receptors shown here come from a man aged 40-49 years in good health and CMV-seropositive. CDR3s include the opening cysteine and the closing phenylalanine or tryptophan. A D gene is named only where the DNA matches it firmly.

d_gene,j_gene,v_gene,CDR3aa,CDR3nt
TRBD1,TRBJ1-2,TRBV6-5,CASRNRGHGYTF,TGTGCCAGCAGGAACAGGGGCCATGGCTACACCTTC
.,TRBJ1-1,TRBV4-3,CASSQDGGGATEAFF,TGCGCCAGCAGCCAAGATGGTGGGGGGGCGACTGAAGCTTTCTTT
.,TRBJ1-6,TRBV5-1,CASSFTAGVPDSPLHF,TGCGCCAGCAGCTTTACCGCAGGGGTCCCTGATTCACCCCTCCACTTT
.,TRBJ2-7,TRBV6-1,CASSDRGTTYEQYF,TGTGCCAGCAGTGACCGGGGGACCACCTACGAGCAGTACTTC
.,TRBJ1-2,TRBV11-2,CASSLAGIGNYGYTF,TGTGCCAGCAGCTTAGCCGGGATTGGGAACTATGGCTACACCTTC
TRBD1,TRBJ1-1,TRBV2,CASERQGITEAFF,TGTGCCAGCGAAAGACAGGGAATTACTGAAGCTTTCTTT
.,TRBJ1-2,TRBV5-4,CASSTSRSYGYTF,TGTGCCAGCAGCACGAGTCGAAGCTATGGCTACACCTTC
TRBD1,TRBJ2-1,TRBV28,CASSLGQGNNEQFF,TGTGCCAGCAGTTTAGGACAGGGTAACAATGAGCAGTTCTTC
TRBD2,TRBJ2-2,TRBV7-6,CASSSSGRATGELFF,TGTGCCAGCAGCTCTAGCGGGAGGGCCACGGGGGAGCTGTTTTTT
.,TRBJ2-1,TRBV4-2,CASSQDLVSGPGNEQFF,TGTGCCAGCAGCCAAGATTTGGTTAGCGGACCTGGTAATGAGCAGTTCTTC
.,TRBJ2-1,TRBV5-1,CASSFTSGEQFF,TGCGCCAGCAGCTTTACTAGTGGTGAGCAGTTCTTC
.,TRBJ2-7,TRBV5-1,CASSVGQSYEQYF,TGCGCCAGCAGCGTTGGACAGTCCTACGAGCAGTACTTC
.,TRBJ2-4,TRBV5-4,CASSPDRAKNIQYF,TGTGCCAGCAGCCCGGACAGAGCCAAAAACATTCAGTACTTC
.,TRBJ1-1,TRBV11-2,CASSLGLNTEAFF,TGTGCCAGCAGCCTTGGGCTGAACACTGAAGCTTTCTTT
.,TRBJ1-1,TRBV19,CASSEGLNTEAFF,TGTGCCAGTAGTGAGGGTTTGAACACTGAAGCTTTCTTT
TRBD1,TRBJ2-2,TRBV10-1,CASSKMDRETGELFF,TGCGCCAGCAGTAAGATGGACAGGGAAACCGGGGAGCTGTTTTTT
.,TRBJ1-5,TRBV14,CASSQGGNSNQPQHF,TGTGCCAGCAGCCAAGGAGGTAATAGCAATCAGCCCCAGCATTTT
.,TRBJ2-2,TRBV7-3,CASSSRANTGELFF,TGTGCCAGCAGCTCTAGAGCGAACACCGGGGAGCTGTTTTTT
.,TRBJ1-3,TRBV28,CASSLQRNSGNTIYF,TGTGCCAGCAGTTTACAGCGCAACTCTGGAAACACCATATATTTT
.,TRBJ2-3,TRBV19,CACSPWGVGTDTQYF,TGTGCCTGCAGCCCCTGGGGGGTAGGGACAGATACGCAGTATTTT
.,TRBJ2-5,TRBV30,CAWSVGGADETQYF,TGTGCCTGGAGTGTTGGTGGGGCAGATGAGACCCAGTACTTC
.,TRBJ1-5,TRBV7-2,CASSLDGSNQPQHF,TGTGCCAGCAGCTTAGACGGGAGCAATCAGCCCCAGCATTTT
.,TRBJ2-5,TRBV29-1,CSVELVAERQETQYF,TGCAGCGTTGAACTAGTTGCGGAACGGCAAGAGACCCAGTACTTC
TRBD2,TRBJ2-1,TRBV28,CASSGGGTSGSSYNEQFF,TGTGCCAGCAGTGGAGGGGGGACTAGCGGGAGTTCCTACAATGAGCAGTTCTTC
TRBD2,TRBJ2-2,TRBV6-1,CASSEGLAGSLTGELFF,TGTGCCAGCAGTGAAGGACTAGCGGGAAGCCTCACCGGGGAGCTGTTTTTT